This is a list of T cell receptor beta chains from one sample in a study of PD-1 blockade in mismatch repair-deficient tumors. Using immunoSEQ multiplex PCR, the repertoire was profiled, and TCRdb retains in-frame clones only, with some absent. The sample records around 39,000 clones, over 80% being singletons. Material: PBMCs, obtained roughly 40 weeks after starting pembrolizumab. The receptors come from an adult with mismatch repair-deficient cancer. The CDR3 runs from the conserved cysteine through the conserved F or W. The D gene is left open where the match is weak.

j_call cdr3_length d_call v_call cdr3_aa cdr3_nt
TRBJ2-6 15 NA TRBV27 CASSLSYSGANVLTF TGTGCCAGCAGCCTAAGTTACTCTGGGGCCAACGTCCTGACTTTC
TRBJ2-7 15 NA TRBV2 CASSEGATASYEQYF TGTGCCAGCAGTGAAGGGGCGACAGCCTCCTACGAGCAGTACTTC
TRBJ2-7 16 TRBD2 TRBV27 CASSSGLAVGRNEQYF TGTGCCAGCAGTTCGGGACTAGCGGTCGGCAGGAACGAGCAGTACTTC
TRBJ1-1 13 NA TRBV6-5 CASNIRGATEAFF TGTGCCAGCAATATCAGGGGAGCCACTGAAGCTTTCTTT
TRBJ2-1 15 NA TRBV14 CASSLSWLEDNEQFF TGTGCCAGCAGCCTCAGCTGGCTAGAGGACAATGAGCAGTTCTTC
TRBJ1-4 15 TRBD1 TRBV19 CASRDPGQANEKLFF TGTGCCAGTAGGGATCCGGGACAGGCTAATGAAAAACTGTTTTTT
TRBJ1-1 17 TRBD1 TRBV28 CASSRRQGSYVNTEAFF TGTGCCAGCAGCCGCCGACAGGGTAGTTACGTGAACACTGAAGCTTTCTTT
TRBJ1-2 13 NA TRBV2 CASGRDTNYGYTF TGTGCCAGCGGCCGGGATACCAACTATGGCTACACCTTC
TRBJ2-7 14 NA TRBV25-1 CASRGPGAPYEQYF TGTGCCAGCAGGGGGCCTGGGGCCCCCTACGAGCAGTACTTC
TRBJ2-1 13 NA TRBV19 CASLGSSYNEQFF TGTGCCAGCCTTGGGAGCTCCTACAATGAGCAGTTCTTC
TRBJ2-1 16 TRBD2 TRBV4-2 CASSQEGLAVVNEQFF TGTGCCAGCAGCCAAGAAGGGCTAGCGGTGGTCAATGAGCAGTTCTTC